The clone carrying this T cell receptor (beta chain) was recorded at least ten times. Antigen specificity is unknown. TCRbeta library preparation incorporated unique molecular identifiers. TCRdb re-called the PCR reads through MiXCR, storing one row per CDR3 protein. The data contain around 490,000 distinct CDR3 sequences, more than 9.5% of them singletons. The sample originates from a study of T-cell reconstitution after alpha-beta-depleted transplantation in children. Study-wide results and limits: One year after transplant, T-cell counts and diversity came mostly from newly produced T cells. The study reportedly traced alpha-beta T cells about two months after transplant to several hundred expanded graft clones. Surviving recipient T cells and thymic progenitors produced the high day-60 TCRbeta diversity seen in some patients.

V trimming: 6 bases; J trimming: 10 bases; junction bases outside the gene matches: 5. The germline gives CDR1 SQVTM, CDR2 ANQGSEA. The length of the CDR3 is 11 residues. The genes are TRBV29-1 and TRBJ2-1; 8 nucleotides line up with TRBD1. The receptor's source is a female patient between 2 and 15 years old who had a stem cell transplant for aplastic anemia, so the T cells may come from the graft donor. Here the sequenced sample was PBMCs, mostly from graft donor cells, taken 180 days after TCRalphabeta/CD19-depleted stem cell transplant. The CDR3 loop is CSVFRTGEQFF. The CDR3 DNA follows: TGCAGCGTCTTTCGGACAGGGGAGCAGTTCTTC.